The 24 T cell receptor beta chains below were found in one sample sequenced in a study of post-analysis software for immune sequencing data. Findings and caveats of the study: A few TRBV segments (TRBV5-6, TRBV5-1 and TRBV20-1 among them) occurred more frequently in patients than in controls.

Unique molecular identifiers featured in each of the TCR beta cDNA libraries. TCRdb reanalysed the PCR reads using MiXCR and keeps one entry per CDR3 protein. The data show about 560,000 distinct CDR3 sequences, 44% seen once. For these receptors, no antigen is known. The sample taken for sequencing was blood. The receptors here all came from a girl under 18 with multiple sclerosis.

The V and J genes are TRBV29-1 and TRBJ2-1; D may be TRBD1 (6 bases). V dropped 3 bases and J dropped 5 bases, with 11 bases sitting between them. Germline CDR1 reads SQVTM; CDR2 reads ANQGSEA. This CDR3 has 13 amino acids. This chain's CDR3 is CSVDRGPDNEQFF. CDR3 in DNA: TGCAGCGTTGACAGGGGTCCTGACAATGAGCAGTTCTTC.

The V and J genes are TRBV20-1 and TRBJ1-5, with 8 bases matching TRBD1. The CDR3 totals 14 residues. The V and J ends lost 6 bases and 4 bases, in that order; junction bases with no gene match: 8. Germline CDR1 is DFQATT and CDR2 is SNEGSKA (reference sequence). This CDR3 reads CSAPAGQANQPQHF. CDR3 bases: TGCAGTGCCCCAGCGGGACAGGCTAATCAGCCCCAGCATTTT.

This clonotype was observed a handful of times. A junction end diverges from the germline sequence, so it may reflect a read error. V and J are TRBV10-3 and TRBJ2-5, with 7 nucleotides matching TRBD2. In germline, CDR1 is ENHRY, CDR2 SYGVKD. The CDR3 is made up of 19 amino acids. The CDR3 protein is CAISESQAGRPKEGEAQYF. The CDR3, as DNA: TGTGCCATCAGTGAGTCCCAAGCGGGGAGGCCGAAGGAGGGAGAGGCCCAGTACTTC.

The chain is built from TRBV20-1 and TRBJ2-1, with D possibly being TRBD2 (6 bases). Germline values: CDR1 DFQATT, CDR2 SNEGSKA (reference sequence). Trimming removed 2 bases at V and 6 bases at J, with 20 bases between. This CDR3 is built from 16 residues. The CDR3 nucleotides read TGCAGTGCTAGACCTTTTAACGGGAGTTCATTCAATGAGCAGTTCTTC. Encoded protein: CSARPFNGSSFNEQFF.

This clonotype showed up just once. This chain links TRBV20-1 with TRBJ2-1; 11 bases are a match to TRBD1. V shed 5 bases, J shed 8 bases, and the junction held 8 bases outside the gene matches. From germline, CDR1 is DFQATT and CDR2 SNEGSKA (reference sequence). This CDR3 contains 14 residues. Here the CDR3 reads CSALRDRGIDEQFF. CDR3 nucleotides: TGCAGTGCTTTGCGGGACAGGGGGATCGATGAGCAGTTCTTC.

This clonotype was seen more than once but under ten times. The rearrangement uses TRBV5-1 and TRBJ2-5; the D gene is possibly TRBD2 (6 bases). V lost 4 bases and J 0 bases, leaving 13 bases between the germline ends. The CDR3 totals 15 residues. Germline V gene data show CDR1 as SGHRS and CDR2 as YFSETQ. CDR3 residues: CASSSHRDYQETQYF. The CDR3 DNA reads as TGCGCCAGCAGCAGCCACCGGGACTACCAAGAGACCCAGTACTTC.

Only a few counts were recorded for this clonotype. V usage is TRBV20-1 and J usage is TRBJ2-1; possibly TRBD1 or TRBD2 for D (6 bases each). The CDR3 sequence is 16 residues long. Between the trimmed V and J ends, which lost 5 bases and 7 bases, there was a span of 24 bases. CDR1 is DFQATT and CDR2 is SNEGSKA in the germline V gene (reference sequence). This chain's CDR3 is CSAGDPSRGVSNEQFF. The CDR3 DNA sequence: TGCAGTGCTGGGGATCCCAGTAGGGGGGTTAGTAATGAGCAGTTCTTC.

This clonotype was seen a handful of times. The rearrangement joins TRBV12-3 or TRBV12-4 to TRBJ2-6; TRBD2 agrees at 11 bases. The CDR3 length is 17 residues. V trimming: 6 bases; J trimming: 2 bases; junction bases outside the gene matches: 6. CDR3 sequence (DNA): TGTGCCAGCAGCGGAATAGCGGGAGGGCCTGGGGCCAACGTCCTGACTTTC. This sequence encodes CASSGIAGGPGANVLTF.

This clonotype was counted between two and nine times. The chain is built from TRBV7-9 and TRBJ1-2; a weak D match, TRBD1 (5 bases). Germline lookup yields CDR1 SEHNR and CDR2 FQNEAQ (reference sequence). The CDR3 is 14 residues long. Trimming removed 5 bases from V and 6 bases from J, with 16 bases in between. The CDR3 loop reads CASSASPGRDGYTF. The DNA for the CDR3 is TGTGCCAGCAGCGCGTCGCCAGGGAGGGATGGCTACACCTTC.

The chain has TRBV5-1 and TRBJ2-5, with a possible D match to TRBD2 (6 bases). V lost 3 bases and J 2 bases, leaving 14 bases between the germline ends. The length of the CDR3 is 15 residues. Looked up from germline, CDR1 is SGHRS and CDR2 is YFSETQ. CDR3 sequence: CASSSGAGPQETQYF. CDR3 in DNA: TGCGCCAGCAGCTCCGGGGCGGGGCCTCAAGAGACCCAGTACTTC.

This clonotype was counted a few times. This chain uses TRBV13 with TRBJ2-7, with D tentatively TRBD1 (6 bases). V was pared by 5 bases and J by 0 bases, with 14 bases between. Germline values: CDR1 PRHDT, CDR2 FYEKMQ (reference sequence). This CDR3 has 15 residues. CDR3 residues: CASSGRKGGSYEQYF. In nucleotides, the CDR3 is TGTGCCAGCAGCGGCCGCAAAGGGGGCTCCTACGAGCAGTACTTC.

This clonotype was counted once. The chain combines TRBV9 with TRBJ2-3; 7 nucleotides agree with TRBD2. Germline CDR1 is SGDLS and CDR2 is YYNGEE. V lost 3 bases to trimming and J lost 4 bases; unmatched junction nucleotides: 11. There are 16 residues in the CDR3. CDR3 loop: CASSAFGATSADTQYF. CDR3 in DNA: TGTGCCAGCAGCGCATTCGGCGCTACTAGCGCAGATACGCAGTATTTT.

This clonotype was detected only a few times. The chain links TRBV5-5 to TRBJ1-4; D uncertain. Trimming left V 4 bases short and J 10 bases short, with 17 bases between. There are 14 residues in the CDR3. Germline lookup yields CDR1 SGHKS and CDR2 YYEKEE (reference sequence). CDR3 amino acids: CASSPLAADGKLFF. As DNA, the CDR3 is TGTGCCAGCAGCCCCTTGGCGGCTGACGGAAAACTGTTTTTT.

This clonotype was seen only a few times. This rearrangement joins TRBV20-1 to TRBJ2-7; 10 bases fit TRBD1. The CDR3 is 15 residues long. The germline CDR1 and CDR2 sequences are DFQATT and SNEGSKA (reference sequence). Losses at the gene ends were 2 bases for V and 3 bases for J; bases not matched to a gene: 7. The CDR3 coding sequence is TGCAGTGCTAGACCCACCGGGACAGGGGACTACGAGCAGTACTTC. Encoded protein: CSARPTGTGDYEQYF.

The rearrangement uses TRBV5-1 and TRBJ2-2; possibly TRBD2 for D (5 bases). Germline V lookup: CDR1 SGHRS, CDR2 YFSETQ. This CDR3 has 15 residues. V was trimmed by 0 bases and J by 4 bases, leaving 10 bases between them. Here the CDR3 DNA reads TGCGCCAGCAGCTTGGCCGGGGTCTTCACCGGGGAGCTGTTTTTT. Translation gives CASSLAGVFTGELFF.

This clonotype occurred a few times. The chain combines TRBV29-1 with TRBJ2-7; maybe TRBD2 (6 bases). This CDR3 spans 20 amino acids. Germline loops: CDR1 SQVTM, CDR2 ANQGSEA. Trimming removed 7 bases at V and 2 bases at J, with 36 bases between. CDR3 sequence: CSEAGTGEGAPLLYPYEQYF. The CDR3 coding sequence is TGCAGCGAAGCCGGAACGGGAGAAGGGGCGCCTCTCCTCTATCCCTACGAGCAGTACTTC.

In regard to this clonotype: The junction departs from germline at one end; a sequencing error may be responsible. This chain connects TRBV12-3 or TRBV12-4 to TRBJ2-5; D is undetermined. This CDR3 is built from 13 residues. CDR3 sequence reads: CASSLALGETQYF. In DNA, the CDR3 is TGCGCCAGCAGCTTGGCGCTTGGAGAGACCCAGTACTTC.

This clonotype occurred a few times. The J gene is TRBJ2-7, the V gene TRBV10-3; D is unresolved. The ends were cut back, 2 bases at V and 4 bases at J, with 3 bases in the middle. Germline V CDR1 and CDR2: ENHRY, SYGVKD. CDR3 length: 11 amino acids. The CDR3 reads CAISERYEQYF. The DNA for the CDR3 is TGTGCCATCAGTGAGCGTTACGAGCAGTACTTC.

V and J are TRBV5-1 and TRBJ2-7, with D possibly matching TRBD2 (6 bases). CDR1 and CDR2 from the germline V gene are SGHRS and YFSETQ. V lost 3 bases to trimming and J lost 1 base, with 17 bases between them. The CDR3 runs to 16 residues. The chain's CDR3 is CASSWDWLKGSYEQYF. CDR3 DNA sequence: TGCGCCAGCAGCTGGGACTGGCTAAAGGGATCCTACGAGCAGTACTTC.

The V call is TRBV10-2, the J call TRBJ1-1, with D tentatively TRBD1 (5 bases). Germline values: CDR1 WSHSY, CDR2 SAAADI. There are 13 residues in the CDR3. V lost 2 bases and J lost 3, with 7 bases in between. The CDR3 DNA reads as TGCGCCAGCAGTGAGCTCAGGGACACTGAAGCTTTCTTT. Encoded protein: CASSELRDTEAFF.

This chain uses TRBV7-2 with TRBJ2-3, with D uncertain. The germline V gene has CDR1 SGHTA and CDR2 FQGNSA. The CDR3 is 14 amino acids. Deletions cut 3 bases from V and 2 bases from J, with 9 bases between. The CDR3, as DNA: TGTGCCAGCAGCTTCGGCGGCTTCACAGATACGCAGTATTTT. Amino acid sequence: CASSFGGFTDTQYF.

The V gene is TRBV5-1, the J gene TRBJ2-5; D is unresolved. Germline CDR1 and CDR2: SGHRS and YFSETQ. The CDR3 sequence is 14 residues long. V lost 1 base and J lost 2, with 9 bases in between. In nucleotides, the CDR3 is TGCGCCAGCAGCTTGCGTCCCTCTCAAGAGACCCAGTACTTC. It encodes CASSLRPSQETQYF.

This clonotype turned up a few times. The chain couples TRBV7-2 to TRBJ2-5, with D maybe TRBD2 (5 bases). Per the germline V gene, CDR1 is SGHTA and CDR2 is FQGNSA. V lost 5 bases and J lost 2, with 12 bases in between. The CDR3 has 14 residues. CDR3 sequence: CASSPYGLQETQYF. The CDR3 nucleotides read TGTGCCAGCAGCCCTTACGGACTGCAAGAGACCCAGTACTTC.

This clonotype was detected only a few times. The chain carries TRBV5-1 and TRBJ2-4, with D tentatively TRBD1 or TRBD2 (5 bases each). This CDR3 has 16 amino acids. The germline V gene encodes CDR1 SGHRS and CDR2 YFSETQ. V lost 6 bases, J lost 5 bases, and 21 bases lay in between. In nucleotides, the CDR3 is TGCGCCAGCAAAATGTTCCTCCCCCAGGGAGAAAACATTCAGTACTTC. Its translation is CASKMFLPQGENIQYF.